Listed here are 24 T cell receptor beta chains from one sample, sequenced in a study of blood T cell repertoires in COVID-19. Data came from immunoSEQ multiplex PCR; TCRdb stores just in-frame clones and leaves some out. The sample holds 80,000 to 100,000 clones; around 75% are singletons and the top ten take roughly 24%. Input material: peripheral blood. All receptors derive from a man aged 70-80 years with acute or convalescent COVID-19.

In this sample, this clone turned up once. The gene calls are TRBV10-3 and TRBJ2-5, with 10 positions matching TRBD2. The germline gives CDR1 ENHRY, CDR2 SYGVKD. V lost 6 bases to trimming and J lost 5 bases; unmatched junction nucleotides: 3. The CDR3 covers 13 residues. The CDR3 DNA is TGTGCCATCAGAGCGGGAGGGCCGGAGACCCAGTACTTC. The encoded protein is CAIRAGGPETQYF.

The chain joins TRBV27 to TRBJ2-5; D possibly corresponds to TRBD2 (5 bases). The ends were cut back, 8 bases at V and 2 bases at J, with 18 bases in the middle. Germline V lookup: CDR1 MNHEY, CDR2 SMNVEV (reference sequence). This CDR3 has 15 residues. The CDR3 loop reads CASRNNIRTQETQYF. CDR3 nucleotides: TGTGCCAGCCGAAACAATATCCGGACTCAAGAGACCCAGTACTTC.

The chain carries TRBV3-1 (or the pseudogene TRBV3-2) and TRBJ1-5; no clear D. Trimming took off 5 bases at V and 2 bases at J, with 10 bases between the two ends. CDR1 LGHDT and CDR2 YNNKEL come from the germline V gene (reference sequence). CDR3 length: 14 amino acids. CDR3 sequence (DNA): TGTGCCAGCAGCGAATCCGGGGGCAATCAGCCCCAGCATTTT. Protein: CASSESGGNQPQHF.

With respect to this clone: Other DNA sequences in the same sample also yield this CDR3. The rearrangement uses TRBV28 and TRBJ2-7; possible D gene TRBD2, 6 bases. Trimming pared 3 bases from V and 6 bases from J, leaving 9 bases between. CDR1 and CDR2 from the germline V gene are MDHEN and SYDVKM. The CDR3 runs 12 residues. CDR3 sequence reads: CASSLGGGEQYF. CDR3 bases: TGTGCCAGCAGTTTGGGGGGTGGCGAGCAGTACTTC.

This clone was seen a few times. The chain combines TRBV6-1 with TRBJ1-3, with 8 nucleotides matching TRBD1. Germline V gives CDR1 MNHNS, CDR2 SASEGT. V lost 0 bases and J lost 8; bases outside the gene matches: 6. The CDR3 runs 15 residues. CDR3 DNA: TGTGCCAGCAGTGAAGCGCTAGCAGGGGGCCACACCATATATTTT. It encodes CASSEALAGGHTIYF.

The V call is TRBV2, the J call TRBJ2-1; 9 positions agree with TRBD1. Losses at the gene ends were 5 bases for V and 6 bases for J; bases not matched to a gene: 8. CDR3 length: 15 amino acids. Germline CDR1 is SNHLY and CDR2 is FYNNEI. DNA of the CDR3: TGTGCCAGCAGTAGACAGGGGGTGGTGGGCAATGAGCAGTTCTTC. The encoded protein is CASSRQGVVGNEQFF.

The count of this clone is one. The rearrangement uses TRBV7-2 and TRBJ2-1; D might be TRBD2 (5 bases). This CDR3 has 14 residues. V lost 6 bases and J lost 1, with 10 bases in between. Germline assignment: CDR1 SGHTA and CDR2 FQGNSA. In DNA form, the CDR3 reads TGTGCCAGCAGACGGTCGGGGTCCTACAATGAGCAGTTCTTC. Amino acid sequence: CASRRSGSYNEQFF.

V and J are TRBV19 and TRBJ2-6; no reliable D call. The CDR3 is made up of 16 amino acids. The V and J ends lost 3 bases and 0 bases respectively, with 9 bases between them. Germline assignment: CDR1 LNHDA and CDR2 SQIVND (reference sequence). The CDR3 DNA follows: TGTGCCAGTAGTATCGCCAGTTACTCTGGGGCCAACGTCCTGACTTTC. Translating gives CASSIASYSGANVLTF.

The rearrangement links TRBV10-3 to TRBJ2-3; 9 positions agree with TRBD2. The ends lost 4 bases at V and 4 bases at J; junction bases unmatched: 6. This CDR3 spans 15 amino acids. Germline V lookup: CDR1 ENHRY, CDR2 SYGVKD. The CDR3 coding sequence is TGTGCCATCAGTGCCCGAGCGGGAGGAGCAGATACGCAGTATTTT. Residues: CAISARAGGADTQYF.

The chain is built from TRBV6-5 and TRBJ1-5; 10 bases are a match to TRBD1. V lost 6 bases to trimming and J lost 1 base; unmatched junction nucleotides: 3. The CDR3 has 15 amino acids. Germline V gene sequence: CDR1 MNHEY, CDR2 SVGAGI. CDR3 in DNA: TGTGCCAGCAGACGGACAGGGGGGAGCAATCAGCCCCAGCATTTT. The encoded protein is CASRRTGGSNQPQHF.

The CDR3 loop is CASSPDSGGARGYTF. CDR3 bases: TGTGCCAGCAGCCCCGACTCGGGGGGGGCGCGTGGCTACACCTTC. The V call is TRBV7-3, the J call TRBJ1-2, with D tentatively TRBD1 (6 bases). V was clipped by 5 bases and J by 7 bases, with 20 bases between them. The length of the CDR3 is 15 residues. From germline, CDR1 is SGHTA and CDR2 FQGTGA.

The chain combines TRBV20-1 with TRBJ2-3, with 7 positions matching TRBD2. The length of the CDR3 is 16 residues. CDR1 and CDR2 from the germline V gene are DFQATT and SNEGSKA (reference sequence). The V gene end was trimmed by 3 bases and the J gene end by 0 bases; junction bases not matched to a gene: 9. The DNA of the CDR3 is TGCAGTGCTAGTCGGGGGACTACCTCTAGCACAGATACGCAGTATTTT. Protein: CSASRGTTSSTDTQYF.

The chain employs TRBV7-9 and TRBJ2-1; TRBD1 might be the D (5 bases). In germline, CDR1 is SEHNR, CDR2 FQNEAQ (reference sequence). Trimming removed 2 bases at V and 9 bases at J, with 14 bases between. The CDR3 contains 14 residues. The CDR3 here is CASSLFPRQGEQFF. DNA for the CDR3: TGTGCCAGCAGCTTATTCCCACGGCAGGGTGAGCAGTTCTTC.

The V call is TRBV11-2, the J call TRBJ2-5, with D possibly TRBD2 on 6 matching bases. Germline V gene lookup returns CDR1 SGHAT and CDR2 FQNNGV. V lost 5 bases to trimming and J lost 7 bases, with 17 bases between them. This CDR3 contains 14 residues. CDR3 sequence: CASSTDLAVRTQYF. CDR3 in DNA: TGTGCCAGCAGCACTGATTTAGCGGTCCGGACCCAGTACTTC.

V gene TRBV24-1 combines with J gene TRBJ2-3, with 13 bases fitting TRBD2. The germline V gene encodes CDR1 KGHDR and CDR2 SFDVKD. The CDR3 loop spans 16 amino acids. Trimming at V came to 5 bases and at J to 4 bases, leaving 5 bases not matched to a gene. DNA for the CDR3: TGTGCCACCAGTGGGTGGACTAGCGGGAGCGCAGATACGCAGTATTTT. It yields the protein CATSGWTSGSADTQYF.

The chain has TRBV18 and TRBJ1-4; tentatively, D is TRBD1 (5 bases). V lost 2 bases to trimming and J lost 6 bases, with 7 bases between them. CDR3 length equals 13 residues. In germline, CDR1 is KGHSH, CDR2 LQKENI. CDR3 in DNA: TGTGCCAGCTCACCAACAGGAGATGAAAAACTGTTTTTT. It translates to CASSPTGDEKLFF.

The V gene is TRBV5-1, the J gene TRBJ2-3; 8 nucleotides agree with TRBD1. Germline V gene data show CDR1 as SGHRS and CDR2 as YFSETQ. The CDR3 contains 15 residues. The trim removed 2 bases at V and 1 base at J, leaving 3 bases unmatched. The CDR3 reads CASSFGTGGTDTQYF. The DNA for the CDR3 is TGCGCCAGCAGCTTTGGGACAGGCGGCACAGATACGCAGTATTTT.

The chain links TRBV5-1 to TRBJ2-5; TRBD1 agrees at 7 bases. Looked up from germline, CDR1 is SGHRS and CDR2 is YFSETQ. This CDR3 contains 15 residues. Germline trimming cut 4 bases from V and 1 base from J; bases unmatched to any gene: 7. The CDR3: CASSRGGSTQETQYF. CDR3 bases: TGCGCCAGCAGCCGAGGGGGCAGTACCCAAGAGACCCAGTACTTC. Looking up the rest from reference TRBV5-1 and TRBJ2-5 gives the full variable domain: KAGVTQTPRYLIKTRGQQVTLSCSPISGHRSVSWYQQTPGQGLQFLFEYFSETQRNKGNFPGRFSGRQFSNSRSEMNVSTLELGDSALYLCASSRGGSTQETQYFGPGTRLLVL.

This chain uses TRBV7-9 with TRBJ2-1; 7 bases match TRBD1. This CDR3 region has 14 residues. J lost 8 bases, V lost 1 base, and 5 bases had no gene match. The V gene's germline CDR1 is SEHNR and CDR2 FQNEAQ (reference sequence). The CDR3 spells CASSLVTGSDEQFF. The CDR3 DNA sequence: TGTGCCAGCAGCTTAGTGACAGGGAGCGATGAGCAGTTCTTC.

This rearrangement joins TRBV24-1 to TRBJ1-5; D uncertain. The CDR3 is 15 amino acids. V was trimmed by 2 bases and J by 2 bases, leaving 9 bases between them. Germline loops: CDR1 KGHDR, CDR2 SFDVKD. The CDR3 reads CATSDSASGNQPQHF. The CDR3 nucleotides read TGTGCCACCAGTGATTCTGCCAGTGGCAATCAGCCCCAGCATTTT.

This chain connects TRBV7-2 to TRBJ1-2, with TRBD1 matching 11 bases. Per germline, CDR1 SGHTA and CDR2 FQGNSA. The V gene end was trimmed by 5 bases and the J gene end by 4 bases; junction bases not matched to a gene: 6. The CDR3 covers 15 residues. CDR3 nucleotide sequence: TGTGCCAGCAGCCCCCAGGGACAGGGGGGCTATGGCTACACCTTC. It translates to CASSPQGQGGYGYTF. Looking up the rest from reference TRBV7-2 and TRBJ1-2 gives the full variable domain: GAGVSQSPSNKVTEKGKDVELRCDPISGHTALYWYRQSLGQGLEFLIYFQGNSAPDKSGLPSDRFSAERTGGSVSTLTIQRTQQEDSAVYLCASSPQGQGGYGYTFGSGTRLTVV.

CDR3 bases: TGTGCCAGCAGCACCCTACAGGGGGCGTCGGAAGAGCAGTACTTC. This codes for CASSTLQGASEEQYF. The rearrangement joins TRBV7-2 to TRBJ2-7; 9 positions agree with TRBD1. Looked up from germline, CDR1 is SGHTA and CDR2 is FQGNSA. This CDR3 has 15 amino acids. V lost 5 bases and J lost 7; bases outside the gene matches: 12.

On this clone itself: Other DNA variants within this sample encode the same CDR3. V and J are TRBV18 and TRBJ2-3, with D perhaps matching TRBD1 (5 bases). CDR3 length: 15 residues. The germline CDR1 and CDR2 sequences are KGHSH and LQKENI. V shed 3 bases and J shed 1 base, with 11 bases lying between them. The CDR3 DNA reads as TGTGCCAGCTCACCGAATAGGGGTGGCACAGATACGCAGTATTTT. Protein: CASSPNRGGTDTQYF.

This clone was counted a few times. At the DNA level, this CDR3 is encoded by other sequences in the same sample as well. The chain joins TRBV29-1 to TRBJ2-1; TRBD2 matches at 7 bases. This CDR3 region has 13 residues. Germline lookup yields CDR1 SQVTM and CDR2 ANQGSEA. Trimming removed 3 bases from V and 3 bases from J; junction bases left unmatched: 2. The CDR3: CSVDGGSYNEQFF. In DNA, the CDR3 is TGCAGCGTTGATGGCGGGAGCTACAATGAGCAGTTCTTC.